This TCR beta chain was recorded in a study of shared clonotypes between healthy human individuals. Donors were healthy HIV-negative adults without recent acute infections or vaccinations. The CDR3 runs 13 residues. V was cut by 4 bases and J by 2 bases, with 8 bases left in between. Germline CDR1 reads SEHNR; CDR2 reads FQNEAQ (reference sequence). The protocol was immunoSEQ multiplex PCR, while the TCRdb copy is restricted to in-frame clones and leaves out a portion. The sample includes around 1,000,000 clones, roughly 77% of them seen just once. Sequencing was done on a sample of memory CD4+ T cells from PBMCs. Subset: CD45RA-negative fraction. This sequence joins TRBV7-9 and TRBJ1-2; no reliable D call. This receptor was obtained from a man between 18 and 29 years old in good health. Some clones in this sample may be carry-over from other donors' samples. The CDR3 nucleotides are TGTGCCAGCAGCTCTGCCGTCAACTATGGCTACACCTTC. This codes for CASSSAVNYGYTF.